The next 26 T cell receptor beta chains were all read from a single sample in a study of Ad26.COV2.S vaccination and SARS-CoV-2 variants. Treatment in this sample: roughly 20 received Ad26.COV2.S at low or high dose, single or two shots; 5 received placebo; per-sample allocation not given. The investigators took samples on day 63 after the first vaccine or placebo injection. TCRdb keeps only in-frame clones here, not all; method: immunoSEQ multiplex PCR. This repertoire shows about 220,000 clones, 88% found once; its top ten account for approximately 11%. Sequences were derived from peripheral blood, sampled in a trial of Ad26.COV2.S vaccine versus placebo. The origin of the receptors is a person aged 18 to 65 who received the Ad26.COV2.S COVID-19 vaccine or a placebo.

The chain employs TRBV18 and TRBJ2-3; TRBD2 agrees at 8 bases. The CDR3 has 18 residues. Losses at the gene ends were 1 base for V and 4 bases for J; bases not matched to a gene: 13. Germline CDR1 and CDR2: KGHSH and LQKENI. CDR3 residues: CASSPRLRAGDAADTQYF. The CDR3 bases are TGTGCCAGCTCACCACGGTTAAGAGCGGGAGATGCTGCAGATACGCAGTATTTT.

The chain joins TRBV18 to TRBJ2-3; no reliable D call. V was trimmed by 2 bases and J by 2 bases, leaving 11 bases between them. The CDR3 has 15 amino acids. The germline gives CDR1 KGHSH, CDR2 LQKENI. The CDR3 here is CASSPTYGNTDTQYF. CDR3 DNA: TGTGCCAGCTCACCAACCTACGGTAACACAGATACGCAGTATTTT.

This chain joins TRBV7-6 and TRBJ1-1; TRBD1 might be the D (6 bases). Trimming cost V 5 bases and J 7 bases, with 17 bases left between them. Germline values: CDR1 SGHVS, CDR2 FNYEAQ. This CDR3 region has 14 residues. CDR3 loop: CASSPGHSTGEAFF. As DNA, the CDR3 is TGTGCCAGCAGCCCGGGACACAGCACGGGTGAAGCTTTCTTT.

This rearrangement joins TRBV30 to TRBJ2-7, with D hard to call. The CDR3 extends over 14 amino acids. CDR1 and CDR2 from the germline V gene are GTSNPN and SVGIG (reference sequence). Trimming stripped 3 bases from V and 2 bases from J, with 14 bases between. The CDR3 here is CAWSSGLLTYEQYF. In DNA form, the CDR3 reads TGTGCCTGGAGCTCCGGGCTCCTGACCTACGAGCAGTACTTC.

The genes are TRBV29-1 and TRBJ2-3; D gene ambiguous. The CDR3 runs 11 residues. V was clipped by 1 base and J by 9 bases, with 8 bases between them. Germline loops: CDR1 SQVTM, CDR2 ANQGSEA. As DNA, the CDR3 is TGCAGCGTTGAAGTACGTAGCACGCAGTATTTT. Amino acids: CSVEVRSTQYF.

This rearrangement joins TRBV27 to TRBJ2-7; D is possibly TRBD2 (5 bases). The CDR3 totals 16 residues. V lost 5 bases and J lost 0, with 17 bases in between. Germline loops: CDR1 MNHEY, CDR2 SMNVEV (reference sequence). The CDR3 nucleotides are TGTGCCAGCAGTCAAAAGGACTTCACGAGCTCCTACGAGCAGTACTTC. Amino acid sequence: CASSQKDFTSSYEQYF.

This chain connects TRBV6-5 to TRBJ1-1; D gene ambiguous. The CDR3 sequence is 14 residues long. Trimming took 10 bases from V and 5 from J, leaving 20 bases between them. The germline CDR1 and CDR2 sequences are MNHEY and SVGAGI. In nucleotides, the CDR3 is TGTGCCATCAAACCCGGTCAGAGGGTGACTGAAGCTTTCTTT. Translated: CAIKPGQRVTEAFF.

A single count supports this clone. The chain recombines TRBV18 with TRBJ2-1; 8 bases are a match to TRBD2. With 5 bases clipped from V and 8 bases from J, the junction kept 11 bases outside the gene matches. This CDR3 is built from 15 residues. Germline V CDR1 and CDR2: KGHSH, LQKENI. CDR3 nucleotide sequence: TGTGCCAGCTCAGGTCAACGGGGGGGCTCGGATGAGCAGTTCTTC. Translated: CASSGQRGGSDEQFF.

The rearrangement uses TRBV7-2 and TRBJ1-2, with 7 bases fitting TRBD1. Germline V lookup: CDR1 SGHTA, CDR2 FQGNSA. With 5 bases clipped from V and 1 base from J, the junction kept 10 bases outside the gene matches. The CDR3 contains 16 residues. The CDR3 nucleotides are TGTGCCAGCAGCGTCGAAGGGACAGCCAATAACTATGGCTACACCTTC. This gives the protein CASSVEGTANNYGYTF.

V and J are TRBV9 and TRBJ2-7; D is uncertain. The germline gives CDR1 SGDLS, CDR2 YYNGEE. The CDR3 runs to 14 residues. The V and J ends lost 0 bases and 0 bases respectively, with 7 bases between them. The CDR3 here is CASSVESYSYEQYF. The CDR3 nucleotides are TGTGCCAGCAGCGTAGAGAGTTACTCCTACGAGCAGTACTTC.

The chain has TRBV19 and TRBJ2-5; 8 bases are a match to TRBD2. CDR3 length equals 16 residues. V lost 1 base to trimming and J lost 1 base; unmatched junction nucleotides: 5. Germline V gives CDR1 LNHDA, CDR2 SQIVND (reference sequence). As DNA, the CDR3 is TGTGCCAGTAGTATAGTTCTAGCGGGTTTCCAAGAGACCCAGTACTTC. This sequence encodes CASSIVLAGFQETQYF.

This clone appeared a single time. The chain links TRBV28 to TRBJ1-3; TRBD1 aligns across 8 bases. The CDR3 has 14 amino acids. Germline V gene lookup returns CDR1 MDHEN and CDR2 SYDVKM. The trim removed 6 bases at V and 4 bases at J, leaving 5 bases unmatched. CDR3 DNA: TGTGCCAGCAGCCAACACAGGGGGGGAAACACCATATATTTT. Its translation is CASSQHRGGNTIYF.

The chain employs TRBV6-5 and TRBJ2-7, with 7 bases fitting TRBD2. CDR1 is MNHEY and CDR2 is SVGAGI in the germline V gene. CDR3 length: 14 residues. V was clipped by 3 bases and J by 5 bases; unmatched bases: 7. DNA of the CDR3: TGTGCCAGCAGTTATTCCGCAGGGACTAACGAGCAGTACTTC. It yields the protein CASSYSAGTNEQYF.

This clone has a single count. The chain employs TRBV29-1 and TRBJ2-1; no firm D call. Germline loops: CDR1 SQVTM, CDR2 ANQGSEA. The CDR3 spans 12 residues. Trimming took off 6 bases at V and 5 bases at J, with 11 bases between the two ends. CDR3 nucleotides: TGCAGCGTAGGACGGCCTAACAATGAGCAGTTCTTC. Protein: CSVGRPNNEQFF.

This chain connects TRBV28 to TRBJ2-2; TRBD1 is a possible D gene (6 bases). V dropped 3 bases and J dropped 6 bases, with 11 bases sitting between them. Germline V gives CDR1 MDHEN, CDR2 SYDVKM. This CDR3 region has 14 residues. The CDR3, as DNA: TGTGCCAGCAGTTTGGGGGCGCGGGCCGGGGAGCTGTTTTTT. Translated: CASSLGARAGELFF.

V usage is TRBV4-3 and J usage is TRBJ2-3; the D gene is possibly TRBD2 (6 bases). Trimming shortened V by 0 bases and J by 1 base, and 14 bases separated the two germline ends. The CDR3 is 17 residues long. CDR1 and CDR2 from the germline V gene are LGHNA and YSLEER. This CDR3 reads CASSQELVAARTDTQYF. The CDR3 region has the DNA TGCGCCAGCAGCCAAGAGTTGGTAGCGGCTCGCACAGATACGCAGTATTTT.

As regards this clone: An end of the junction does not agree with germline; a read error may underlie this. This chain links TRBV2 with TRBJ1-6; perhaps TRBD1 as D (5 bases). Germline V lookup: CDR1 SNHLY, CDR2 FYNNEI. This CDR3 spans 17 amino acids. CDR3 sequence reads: CASREGPGGSYNSPLHF. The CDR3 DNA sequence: TGTGCCAGCAGGGAAGGCCCGGGGGGGTCCTATAATTCACCCCTCCACTTT.

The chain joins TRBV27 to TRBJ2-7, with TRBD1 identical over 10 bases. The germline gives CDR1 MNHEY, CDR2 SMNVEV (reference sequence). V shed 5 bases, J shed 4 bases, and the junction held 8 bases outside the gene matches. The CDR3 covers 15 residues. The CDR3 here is CASSRNRDRGYEQYF. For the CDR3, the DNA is TGTGCCAGCAGTCGAAACCGGGACAGGGGTTACGAGCAGTACTTC.

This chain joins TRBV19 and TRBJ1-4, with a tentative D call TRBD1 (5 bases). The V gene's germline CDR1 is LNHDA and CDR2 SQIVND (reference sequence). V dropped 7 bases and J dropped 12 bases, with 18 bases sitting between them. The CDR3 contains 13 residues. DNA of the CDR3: TGTGCCAGTACCAGCGTACGTGGGGGAGAACTGTTTTTT. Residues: CASTSVRGGELFF.

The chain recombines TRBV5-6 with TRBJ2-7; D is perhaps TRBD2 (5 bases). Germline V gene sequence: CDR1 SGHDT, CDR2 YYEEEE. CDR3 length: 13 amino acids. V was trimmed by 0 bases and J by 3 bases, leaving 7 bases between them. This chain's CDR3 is CASSLDRDYEQYF. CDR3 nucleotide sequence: TGTGCCAGCAGCTTGGATCGGGACTACGAGCAGTACTTC.

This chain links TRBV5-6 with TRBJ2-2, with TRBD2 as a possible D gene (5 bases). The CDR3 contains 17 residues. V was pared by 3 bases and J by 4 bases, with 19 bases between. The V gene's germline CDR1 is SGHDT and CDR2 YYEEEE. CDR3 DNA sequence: TGTGCCAGCAGCTGTCTTATCGGGGAATCCTCCACCGGGGAGCTGTTTTTT. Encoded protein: CASSCLIGESSTGELFF.

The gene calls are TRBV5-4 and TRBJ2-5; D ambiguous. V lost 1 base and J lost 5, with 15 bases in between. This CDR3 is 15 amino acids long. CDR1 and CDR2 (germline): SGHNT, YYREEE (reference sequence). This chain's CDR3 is CASSLYPVGKETQYF. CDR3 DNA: TGTGCCAGCAGCTTGTATCCGGTAGGAAAGGAGACCCAGTACTTC.

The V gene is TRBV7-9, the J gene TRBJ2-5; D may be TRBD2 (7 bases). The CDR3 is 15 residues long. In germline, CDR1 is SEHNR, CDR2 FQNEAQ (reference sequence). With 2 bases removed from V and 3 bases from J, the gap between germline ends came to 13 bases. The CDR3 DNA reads TGTGCCAGCAGCTTATTCGCGGGGGCCGAAGAGACCCAGTACTTC. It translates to CASSLFAGAEETQYF.

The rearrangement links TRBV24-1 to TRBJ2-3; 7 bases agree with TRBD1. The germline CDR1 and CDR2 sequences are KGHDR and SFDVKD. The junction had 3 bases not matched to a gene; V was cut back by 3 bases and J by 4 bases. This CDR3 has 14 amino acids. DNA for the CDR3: TGTGCCACCAGTGATCCGACAGGGCCAGATACGCAGTATTTT. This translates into CATSDPTGPDTQYF.

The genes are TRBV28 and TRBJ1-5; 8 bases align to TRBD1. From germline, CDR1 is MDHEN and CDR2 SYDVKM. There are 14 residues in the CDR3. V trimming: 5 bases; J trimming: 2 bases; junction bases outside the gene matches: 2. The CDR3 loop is CASSLGQGNQPQHF. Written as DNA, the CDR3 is TGTGCCAGCAGTCTGGGACAGGGCAATCAGCCCCAGCATTTT.

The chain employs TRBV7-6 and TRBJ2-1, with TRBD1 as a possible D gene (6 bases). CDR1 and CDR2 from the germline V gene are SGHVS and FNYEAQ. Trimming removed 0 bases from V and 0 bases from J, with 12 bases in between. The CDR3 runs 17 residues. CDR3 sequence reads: CASSLAGTTSSYNEQFF. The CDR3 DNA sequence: TGTGCCAGCAGCTTAGCGGGGACAACGAGCTCCTACAATGAGCAGTTCTTC.